What follows are 12 T cell receptor beta chains derived from one specimen sequenced in a study of Graves' ophthalmopathy and Graves' hyperthyroidism. Scientists amplified the TCR beta CDR3 regions from RNA transcripts. Following a first-round RT-PCR that used HTBI primers, a second-round multiplex PCR was carried out. TCRdb re-called the multiplex PCR reads with MiXCR, one entry per CDR3 protein. Of about 230,000 distinct CDR3 sequences in the sample, 40% to 50% were seen once. The sequenced sample was peripheral blood. These receptors were obtained from an adult man with Graves' ophthalmopathy.

This clonotype was observed once. One junction end disagrees with the germline gene, perhaps due to a read error. This chain connects TRBV9 to TRBJ2-7; 7 bases are shared with TRBD1. This CDR3 is 13 amino acids long. The germline V gene encodes CDR1 SGDLS and CDR2 YYNGEE. The CDR3 loop reads CASSVQGSYERYF. For the CDR3, the DNA is TGTGCCAGCAGTGTACAGGGGTCCTACGAGCGGTACTTC.

The rearrangement joins TRBV7-9 to TRBJ1-4; 8 bases match TRBD1. V dropped 0 bases and J dropped 4; count of bases not matched to a gene: 1. The CDR3 is 15 residues long. Germline V lookup: CDR1 SEHNR, CDR2 FQNEAQ (reference sequence). The CDR3 loop reads CASSLAGQVNEKLFF. In DNA form, the CDR3 reads TGTGCCAGCAGCTTAGCGGGACAGGTTAATGAAAAACTGTTTTTT.

The chain joins TRBV12-3 or TRBV12-4 to TRBJ2-6; D is uncertain. V was pared by 3 bases and J by 0 bases, with 9 bases between. The CDR3 covers 16 residues. Here the CDR3 reads CASSFVASSGANVLTF. CDR3 DNA: TGTGCCAGCAGTTTCGTGGCGAGCTCTGGGGCCAACGTCCTGACTTTC.

V and J are TRBV12-3 or TRBV12-4 and TRBJ2-5; D uncertain. CDR3 size: 13 residues. V gave up 1 base and J gave up 1 base, with 4 bases separating them. The chain's CDR3 is CASSLGVQETQYF. DNA for the CDR3: TGTGCCAGCAGTTTAGGGGTCCAAGAGACCCAGTACTTC.

As concerns this clonotype: A much larger clone differs from this one at a single base, so this may be a read error. V and J are TRBV15 and TRBJ2-6; no definite D call. V lost 0 bases and J 2 bases, leaving 11 bases between the germline ends. The CDR3 has 17 amino acids. Germline V gene lookup returns CDR1 LNHNV and CDR2 YYDKDF (reference sequence). The CDR3 spells CATSRDRQPPGANVLTF. The CDR3 nucleotides are TGTGCCACCAGCAGAGATCGGCAGCCCCCTGGGGCCAACGTCCTGACTTTC.

This clonotype is a singleton in its sample. This may stem from a read error, because a much larger clone lies one nucleotide away. The chain recombines TRBV20-1 with TRBJ1-2; no clear D. V was shortened by 5 bases and J by 8 bases, with 15 bases between the two germline ends. The CDR3 length is 12 residues. Germline CDR1 reads DFQATT; CDR2 reads SNEGSKA (reference sequence). This CDR3 is CSAEPSARGYTF. The DNA for the CDR3 is TGCAGTGCTGAGCCTTCGGCGAGAGGCTACACCTTC.

The chain employs TRBV29-1 and TRBJ2-2; D possibly matches TRBD1 or TRBD2 (6 bases each). The length of the CDR3 is 15 residues. Per germline, CDR1 SQVTM and CDR2 ANQGSEA. V lost 4 bases and J 2 bases, leaving 14 bases between the germline ends. CDR3 DNA sequence: TGCAGCGTTGGGGGAGGCAGGGGCAACACCGGGGAGCTGTTTTTT. Protein: CSVGGGRGNTGELFF.

This clonotype was observed a handful of times. The chain links TRBV6-5 to TRBJ1-2; the D gene is possibly TRBD1 (5 bases). The germline V and J ends were trimmed by 4 bases and 6 bases, with 9 bases remaining between them. There are 12 residues in the CDR3. Germline V gene sequence: CDR1 MNHEY, CDR2 SVGAGI. In DNA form, the CDR3 reads TGTGCCAGCAGTTCCCGGGACGATGGCTACACCTTC. The encoded protein is CASSSRDDGYTF.

This clonotype appeared a few times. The V and J genes are TRBV28 and TRBJ2-7, with a weak D call TRBD2 (7 bases). CDR3 size: 15 residues. CDR1 is MDHEN and CDR2 is SYDVKM in the germline V gene. V dropped 7 bases and J dropped 1 base, with 17 bases sitting between them. The DNA for the CDR3 is TGTGCCAGCACCACCGGGGGGACATCATCCTACGAGCAGTACTTC. This encodes CASTTGGTSSYEQYF.

CDR3 loop: CSARPRGGRAVNTEAFF. The CDR3 DNA reads as TGCAGTGCTAGACCGAGGGGTGGGAGGGCGGTGAACACTGAAGCTTTCTTT. The chain employs TRBV20-1 and TRBJ1-1, with D possibly TRBD1 on 5 matching bases. Deletions cut 2 bases from V and 0 bases from J, with 19 bases between. The germline gives CDR1 DFQATT, CDR2 SNEGSKA (reference sequence). The CDR3 consists of 17 residues.

The chain joins TRBV24-1 to TRBJ2-3; 8 positions agree with TRBD1. The CDR3 has 15 amino acids. V shed 5 bases and J 4 bases; nucleotides not matched to a gene: 7. Germline V gives CDR1 KGHDR, CDR2 SFDVKD. For the CDR3, the DNA is TGTGCCACCAGTGGTGGGACAGGAGAAGCAGATACGCAGTATTTT. This encodes CATSGGTGEADTQYF.

The V gene is TRBV4-1, the J gene TRBJ2-7, with D maybe TRBD1 (6 bases). The CDR3 is 14 amino acids. Trimming pared 3 bases from V and 7 bases from J, leaving 16 bases between. Per the germline V gene, CDR1 is MGHRA and CDR2 is YSYEKL. The CDR3 bases are TGCGCCAGCAGCCAGACAGGTCGGACGCAAGAGCAGTACTTC. This sequence encodes CASSQTGRTQEQYF.